This T cell receptor (beta chain) was identified during a study of blood T cell repertoires in COVID-19. Study-wide context: Nucleic acid was either cDNA or gDNA, and it came from T cells, B-cell-depleted T cells, or PBMCs.

Patients of the Seattle cohort, enrolled during active infection, were followed longitudinally. The germline V gene encodes CDR1 LNHDA and CDR2 SQIVND (reference sequence). The CDR3 totals 16 residues. J was trimmed by 5 bases and V by 7 bases; bases with no gene match: 14. The method was immunoSEQ multiplex PCR; TCRdb's version includes in-frame clones alone and lacks a portion of them. In the table there are about 200,000 clones, around 75% of which are singletons. The chain carries TRBV19 and TRBJ2-3, with TRBD2 matching 8 bases. The sequence was collected from a woman aged 40 to 55 with COVID-19, enrolled during active disease. The source material was peripheral blood. The chain's CDR3 is CASNPGSGALGDTQYF. The CDR3 DNA is TGTGCCAGTAACCCGGGTAGCGGGGCCCTGGGAGATACGCAGTATTTT.